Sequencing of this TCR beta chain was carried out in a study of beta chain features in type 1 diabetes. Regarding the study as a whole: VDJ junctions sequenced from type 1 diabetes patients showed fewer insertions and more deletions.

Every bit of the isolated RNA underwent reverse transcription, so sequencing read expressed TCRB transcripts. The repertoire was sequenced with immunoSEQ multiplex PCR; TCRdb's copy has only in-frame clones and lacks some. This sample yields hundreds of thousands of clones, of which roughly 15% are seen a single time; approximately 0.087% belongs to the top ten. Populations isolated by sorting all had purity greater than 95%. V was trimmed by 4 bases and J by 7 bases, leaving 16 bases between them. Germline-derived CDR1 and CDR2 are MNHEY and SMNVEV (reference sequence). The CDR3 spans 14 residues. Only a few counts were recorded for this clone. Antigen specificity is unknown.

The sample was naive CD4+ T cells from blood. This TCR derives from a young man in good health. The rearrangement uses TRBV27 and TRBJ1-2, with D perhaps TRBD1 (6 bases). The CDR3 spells CASSYARLGAGYTF. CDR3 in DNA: TGTGCCAGCAGTTATGCCCGGTTGGGGGCTGGCTACACCTTC.